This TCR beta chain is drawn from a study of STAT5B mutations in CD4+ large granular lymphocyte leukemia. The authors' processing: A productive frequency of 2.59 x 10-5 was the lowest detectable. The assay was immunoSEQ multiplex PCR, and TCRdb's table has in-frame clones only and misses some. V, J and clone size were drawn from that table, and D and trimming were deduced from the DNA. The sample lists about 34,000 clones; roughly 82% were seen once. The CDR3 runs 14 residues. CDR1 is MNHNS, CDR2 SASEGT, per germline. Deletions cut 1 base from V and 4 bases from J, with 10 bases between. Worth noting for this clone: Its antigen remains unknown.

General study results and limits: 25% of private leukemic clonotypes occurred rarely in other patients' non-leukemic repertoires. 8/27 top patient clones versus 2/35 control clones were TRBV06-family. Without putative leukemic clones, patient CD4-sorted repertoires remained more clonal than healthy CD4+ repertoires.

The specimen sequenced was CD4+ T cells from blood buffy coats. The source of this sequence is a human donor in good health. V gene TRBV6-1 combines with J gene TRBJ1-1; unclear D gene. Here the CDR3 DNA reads TGTGCCAGCAGTGAAGGCGATTGGGGCACTGAAGCTTTCTTT. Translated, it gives CASSEGDWGTEAFF.